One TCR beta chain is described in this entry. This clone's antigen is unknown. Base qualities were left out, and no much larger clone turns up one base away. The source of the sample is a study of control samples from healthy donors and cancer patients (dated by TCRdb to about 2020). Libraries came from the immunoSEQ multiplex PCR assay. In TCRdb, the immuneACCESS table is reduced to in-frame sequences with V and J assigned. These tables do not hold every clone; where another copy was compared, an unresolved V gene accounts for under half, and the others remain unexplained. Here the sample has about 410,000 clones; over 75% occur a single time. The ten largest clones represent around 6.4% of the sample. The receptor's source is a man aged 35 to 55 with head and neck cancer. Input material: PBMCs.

The base sequence is TGTGCCAGCAGCTTGGAAGCGAACTACGAGCAGTACTTC. This gives the protein CASSLEANYEQYF. Recombination linked TRBV5-4 to TRBJ2-7; the D gene assignment is ambiguous. Deletion took 0 bases off V and 3 bases off J, with a span of 7 bases between the germline ends. Via the germline V gene (reference sequence), CDR1 is SGHNT and CDR2 YYREEE. From cysteine to phenylalanine, the CDR3 is 13 amino acids long. The entry retains the CDR3 DNA only, 39 bases that are in frame from base 1.